These 32 T cell receptor beta chains originate from one sample sequenced in a study of metastatic and nonmetastatic thyroid tumors. None of the patients had undergone any treatment ahead of thyroid surgery. Via MiXCR, TCRdb re-called the PCR reads. The sample consists of more than 13,000 clones, about 29% of them appearing once. Specimen: tumor tissue. The receptors here all came from a male donor with papillary thyroid cancer or a benign thyroid nodule (not recorded which). Some clones in this sample may be carry-over from other donors' samples.

The chain is built from TRBV7-2 and TRBJ1-2, with 8 bases that match TRBD1. The V segment lost 0 bases and the J segment 4 bases; nucleotides outside the gene matches: 10. Germline V gives CDR1 SGHTA, CDR2 FQGNSA. The CDR3 length is 17 residues. The CDR3 DNA reads TGTGCCAGCAGCTTAGCGCTCTTGGACAGGGAGGCCTATGGCTACACCTTC. Translation gives CASSLALLDREAYGYTF.

This chain joins TRBV6-2 or TRBV6-3 and TRBJ2-1, with D perhaps TRBD2 (6 bases). The V gene's germline CDR1 is MNHEY and CDR2 SVGEGT. V was cut by 6 bases and J by 8 bases, with 23 bases left in between. This CDR3 has 16 amino acids. For the CDR3, the DNA is TGTGCCAGCAGCCCTCAGCAGGGAGGTTTATTTTATGAGCAGTTCTTC. Its protein is CASSPQQGGLFYEQFF.

J is TRBJ2-7 and V is TRBV20-1, with 10 bases aligning to TRBD2. The CDR3 consists of 14 residues. The germline V gene has CDR1 DFQATT and CDR2 SNEGSKA (reference sequence). J lost 7 bases, V lost 6 bases, and 12 bases had no gene match. DNA for the CDR3: TGCAGTGCAAGCAGCGGGAGGGCCTGGAAAGAGCAGTACTTC. It yields the protein CSASSGRAWKEQYF.

The chain joins TRBV5-6 to TRBJ2-3; D remains ambiguous. V lost 3 bases and J lost 0, with 14 bases in between. This CDR3 has 16 residues. Germline V CDR1 and CDR2: SGHDT, YYEEEE. The CDR3 bases are TGTGCCAGCAGCTCCCTCGGGCGGCAGAGCACAGATACGCAGTATTTT. Translated: CASSSLGRQSTDTQYF.

This clone was detected only a few times. The junction shows a germline mismatch at one end, possibly a read error. The chain joins TRBV6-1 to TRBJ2-7, with TRBD1 matching over 7 bases. CDR3 size: 14 residues. Germline CDR1 is MNHNS and CDR2 is SASEGT. The CDR3, as DNA: TGTGCCAGCGGATCGGAAGGGGGCATCTACGATCAGTACTTC. This codes for CASGSEGGIYDQYF.

Only one count was recorded for this clone. This rearrangement joins TRBV7-3 to TRBJ2-1; TRBD2 matches at 12 bases. CDR1 SGHTA and CDR2 FQGTGA come from the germline V gene. V shed 4 bases and J 0 bases; nucleotides not matched to a gene: 10. CDR3 length equals 19 residues. The CDR3 loop reads CASSYKPSGRESSYNEQFF. The CDR3, as DNA: TGTGCCAGCAGCTATAAACCTAGCGGGAGGGAGTCCTCCTACAATGAGCAGTTCTTC. Full variable domain (missing parts from reference TRBV7-3 and TRBJ2-1): GAGVSQTPSNKVTEKGKYVELRCDPISGHTALYWYRQSLGQGPEFLIYFQGTGAADDSGLPNDRFFAVRPEGSVSTLKIQRTERGDSAVYLCASSYKPSGRESSYNEQFFGPGTRLTVL.

This clone was counted at least ten times. The chain is built from TRBV7-9 and TRBJ1-5, with a tentative D call TRBD1 (5 bases). Trimming took 5 bases from V and 5 from J, leaving 10 bases between them. The CDR3 runs to 13 residues. The germline V gene has CDR1 SEHNR and CDR2 FQNEAQ (reference sequence). For the CDR3, the DNA is TGTGCCAGCAGCGCAGGGTCCTATCAGCCCCAGCATTTT. This sequence encodes CASSAGSYQPQHF.

The table lists this clone with many counts. This chain connects TRBV28 to TRBJ2-5; no definite D call. CDR1 MDHEN and CDR2 SYDVKM come from the germline V gene. The V end was cut by 10 bases, the J end by 8 bases, with 14 bases between. CDR3 length: 11 amino acids. The CDR3 sequence is CATTNTRTQYF. CDR3 DNA sequence: TGTGCCACCACAAATACCCGAACCCAGTACTTC.

Worth noting for this clone: The conserved final phenylalanine or tryptophan is absent from the CDR3, which likely points to a read error. The CDR3 coding sequence is TGTGCCAGCACCGACAGGGGCGTCCTTGGCTACACCTTA. Amino acid sequence: CASTDRGVLGYTL. The genes are TRBV6-1 and TRBJ1-2; 8 nucleotides match TRBD1. After removal of 7 bases from V and 7 bases from J, the junction contained 8 bases not matched to a gene. Germline V gene lookup returns CDR1 MNHNS and CDR2 SASEGT. The CDR3 spans 13 residues.

There are a few counts of this clone. The rearrangement uses TRBV15 and TRBJ2-7; D uncertain. Trimming pared 3 bases from V and 3 bases from J, leaving 12 bases between. This CDR3 comprises 14 residues. Looked up from germline, CDR1 is LNHNV and CDR2 is YYDKDF (reference sequence). The CDR3 region is CATSSYEEGYEQYF. The CDR3 DNA reads TGTGCCACCAGCAGTTATGAGGAAGGCTACGAGCAGTACTTC.

This clone was picked up many times. This sequence joins TRBV9 and TRBJ2-5; D might be TRBD1 (6 bases). Germline values: CDR1 SGDLS, CDR2 YYNGEE. Trimming removed 4 bases from V and 2 bases from J, with 9 bases in between. CDR3 size: 13 residues. The chain's CDR3 is CASSLDSQETQYF. As DNA, the CDR3 is TGTGCCAGCAGCCTGGACAGTCAAGAGACCCAGTACTTC.

This clone was observed many times. A junction end diverges from the germline sequence, so it may reflect a read error. V is TRBV11-1 and J is TRBJ2-1, with a possible D match to TRBD2 (6 bases). Germline lookup yields CDR1 SGHAT and CDR2 FQDESV (reference sequence). The CDR3 totals 11 residues. DNA for the CDR3: TGTGCCAGCAGCCCCGGGAGAGCTCAGATCTTC. This sequence encodes CASSPGRAQIF.

This clone was counted between two and nine times. The junction departs from the called germline gene at one end, perhaps through a read error. This sequence joins TRBV6-1 and TRBJ2-7, with 8 bases matching TRBD1. Germline CDR1 reads MNHNS; CDR2 reads SASEGT. The CDR3 runs to 14 residues. DNA for the CDR3: TGTGCCAGCAGTCGTGACAGGGGATCCTACGATCAGTACTTC. Protein product: CASSRDRGSYDQYF.

There are a few counts of this clone. The V call is TRBV7-3, the J call TRBJ2-2; D ambiguous. The CDR3 has 11 amino acids. Per the germline V gene, CDR1 is SGHTA and CDR2 is FQGTGA. V was clipped by 6 bases and J by 6 bases, with 5 bases between them. Here the CDR3 reads CASSHSGELFF. CDR3 in DNA: TGTGCCAGCAGTCACTCCGGGGAGCTGTTTTTT.

As for this clone: At one end, the junction sequence differs from germline, possibly due to a read error. This chain uses TRBV28 with TRBJ1-5; TRBD1 matches at 7 bases. The CDR3 has 13 residues. From germline, CDR1 is MDHEN and CDR2 SYDVKM. The CDR3 coding sequence is TGTGCCAGCAGAGAGGGGGCCGGTCTGCCCCAGCCTTTT. It translates to CASREGAGLPQPF.

This clone is judged medium-sized. Written as DNA, the CDR3 is TGCAGTGCTCGAAGGGGGTTCTACGAGCAGTACTTC. Encoded protein: CSARRGFYEQYF. V usage is TRBV20-1 and J usage is TRBJ2-7, with D maybe TRBD1 (6 bases). V lost 5 bases and J 3 bases, leaving 11 bases between the germline ends. The germline V gene has CDR1 DFQATT and CDR2 SNEGSKA (reference sequence). CDR3 length: 12 residues.

The V and J genes are TRBV13 and TRBJ2-3; D not resolved. V lost 5 bases, J lost 6 bases, and 12 bases lay in between. The V gene's germline CDR1 is PRHDT and CDR2 FYEKMQ (reference sequence). This CDR3 spans 13 amino acids. CDR3: CASSVEEMDTQYF. The CDR3 nucleotides read TGTGCCAGCAGCGTAGAAGAGATGGATACGCAGTATTTT.

As concerns this clone: Being one base from a much bigger clone, this may be a read error. The chain couples TRBV5-1 to TRBJ2-3; no clear D. There are 15 residues in the CDR3. Between the trimmed V and J ends, which lost 5 bases and 0 bases, there was a span of 13 bases. Germline lookup yields CDR1 SGHRS and CDR2 YFSETQ. CDR3 nucleotides: TGCGCCAGCAGGTCATTGAGTCTTAGCACAGATACGCAGTATTTT. Amino acid sequence: CASRSLSLSTDTQYF.

This clone was counted once. The V call is TRBV3-1, the J call TRBJ2-5; D gene uncertain. CDR3 length: 18 amino acids. Germline values: CDR1 LGHDT, CDR2 YNNKEL (reference sequence). Trimming stripped 4 bases from V and 4 bases from J, with 25 bases between. CDR3 DNA: TGTGCCAGCAGCCCAAGTTGGGCCCTCCGGTCCATGGCAGAGACCCAGTACTTC. Amino acids: CASSPSWALRSMAETQYF.

Turning to this clone: Germline is not matched at one junction end, which may reflect a read error. The chain combines TRBV6-2 or TRBV6-3 with TRBJ2-3, with 7 bases identical to TRBD2. Per the germline V gene, CDR1 is MNHEY and CDR2 is SVGEGT. CDR3 length: 15 residues. The CDR3 nucleotides read TGTGCCAGCGGCGGGACTATCAGTAACACAGATACGCAGTTTTTT. Amino acid sequence: CASGGTISNTDTQFF.

The chain uses TRBV7-6 and TRBJ1-2, with D tentatively TRBD1 (6 bases). V lost 5 bases, J lost 10 bases, and 26 bases lay in between. This CDR3 is 16 amino acids long. Germline CDR1 SGHVS, CDR2 FNYEAQ. CDR3 in amino acids: CASSQDQGSFARVYTF. Here the CDR3 DNA reads TGTGCCAGCAGCCAAGACCAGGGGAGTTTCGCTCGTGTCTACACCTTC.

This clone has more than one count but fewer than ten. The chain links TRBV6-1 to TRBJ2-1; D call uncertain. CDR1 and CDR2 (germline): MNHNS, SASEGT. V lost 6 bases and J lost 5, with 11 bases in between. The CDR3 extends over 13 amino acids. CDR3 sequence: CASSNKGNNEQFF. In DNA, the CDR3 is TGTGCCAGCAGCAACAAGGGAAACAATGAGCAGTTCTTC.

In its sample, this clone was seen once. The J gene is TRBJ2-7, the V gene TRBV5-5; D gene unclear. Deletions cut 2 bases from V and 5 bases from J, with 17 bases between. This CDR3 has 15 residues. Germline V gene data show CDR1 as SGHKS and CDR2 as YYEKEE (reference sequence). The CDR3 is CASSFHRNSFDEQYF. CDR3 DNA sequence: TGTGCCAGCAGCTTCCACCGGAACAGCTTCGACGAGCAGTACTTC. Using reference TRBV5-5 and TRBJ2-7 for the parts outside the CDR3, the full variable domain is DAGVTQSPTHLIKTRGQQVTLRCSPISGHKSVSWYQQVLGQGPQFIFQYYEKEERGRGNFPDRFSARQFPNYSSELNVNALLLGDSALYLCASSFHRNSFDEQYFGPGTRLTVT.

V and J are TRBV11-3 and TRBJ2-3; D gene uncertain. Germline V lookup: CDR1 SGHNT, CDR2 YENEEA. The length of the CDR3 is 10 residues. The V gene lost 7 bases and the J gene lost 10 bases, with 9 bases spanning the gap. The CDR3 nucleotides read TGTGCCAGCAACATGGATCCGCAGTATTTT. Translating it yields CASNMDPQYF.

A few counts support this clone. This sequence may be a read error, since a much larger clone differs from it by one base. The chain recombines TRBV5-1 with TRBJ2-5; D remains unclear. The length of the CDR3 is 16 residues. The ends were cut back, 1 base at V and 2 bases at J, with 15 bases in the middle. The germline V gene encodes CDR1 SGHRS and CDR2 YFSETQ. CDR3 nucleotide sequence: TGCGCCAGCAGCTTGCAGCAGACGATGCTGCAAGAGACCCAGTACTTC. Translation gives CASSLQQTMLQETQYF.

The chain combines TRBV18 with TRBJ2-5, with D possibly being TRBD2 (5 bases). CDR1 KGHSH and CDR2 LQKENI come from the germline V gene. CDR3 length: 14 residues. V was shortened by 4 bases and J by 3 bases, with 12 bases between the two germline ends. As DNA, the CDR3 is TGTGCCAGCTCACTGCTAGCTGGGGAAGAGACCCAGTACTTC. This gives the protein CASSLLAGEETQYF.

This clone showed up many times. J is TRBJ2-2 and V is TRBV28; D call uncertain. The CDR3 extends over 13 amino acids. The germline V gene encodes CDR1 MDHEN and CDR2 SYDVKM. V was shortened by 6 bases and J by 1 base, with 6 bases between the two germline ends. The CDR3 loop reads CASRNRNTGELFF. The CDR3 region has the DNA TGTGCCAGCAGGAACAGGAACACCGGGGAGCTGTTTTTT. Filled out from reference TRBV28 and TRBJ2-2, the complete variable domain reads DVKVTQSSRYLVKRTGEKVFLECVQDMDHENMFWYRQDPGLGLRLIYFSYDVKMKEKGDIPEGYSVSREKKERFSLILESASTNQTSMYLCASRNRNTGELFFGEGSRLTVL.

Comment on this clone: With a much larger clone just one base away, this may be a read error. Additional DNA sequences in this sample encode the identical CDR3. The gene calls are TRBV19 and TRBJ2-5; possibly TRBD1 or TRBD2 for D (5 bases each). CDR1 is LNHDA and CDR2 is SQIVND in the germline V gene (reference sequence). The CDR3 sequence is 19 residues long. V was clipped by 1 base and J by 4 bases, with 25 bases between them. The CDR3 sequence: CASSIAPQKVIGAGETQYF. CDR3 in DNA: TGTGCCAGTAGTATAGCACCCCAGAAAGTGATCGGGGCGGGAGAGACCCAGTACTTC.

This clone showed up many times. This chain joins TRBV12-3 or TRBV12-4 and TRBJ2-1; the D is unclear. V dropped 7 bases and J dropped 0 bases, with 10 bases sitting between them. The CDR3 loop spans 14 amino acids. CDR3 coding DNA: TGTGCCAGCATGGCCGGTCACTCCTACAATGAGCAGTTCTTC. This encodes CASMAGHSYNEQFF.

The rearrangement links TRBV5-8 to TRBJ1-1, with 8 bases aligning to TRBD1. The CDR3 runs to 14 residues. Germline V gene sequence: CDR1 SGHTS, CDR2 YDEGEE. The trim removed 4 bases at V and 5 bases at J, leaving 7 bases unmatched. The CDR3 nucleotides read TGTGCCAGCAGCGTGGGACAGGTAAAAACTGAAGCTTTCTTT. Its translation: CASSVGQVKTEAFF.

V usage is TRBV6-1 and J usage is TRBJ2-7; the match to TRBD2 covers 10 bases. There are 15 residues in the CDR3. In germline, CDR1 is MNHNS, CDR2 SASEGT. V dropped 4 bases and J dropped 4; count of bases not matched to a gene: 7. CDR3: CASSASSGSMYEQYF. DNA for the CDR3: TGTGCCAGCAGTGCATCTAGCGGGAGTATGTACGAGCAGTACTTC.

A word on this clone: The germline gene is not matched at one end of the junction; a read error may be the cause. The chain recombines TRBV6-1 with TRBJ2-6; 7 bases match TRBD1. CDR3 length equals 16 residues. CDR1 and CDR2 (germline): MNHNS, SASEGT. The CDR3 region has the DNA TGTGCCAGTTCCCTAAAAGGGGGCTCTGGGGACAACGTCCTGACTTTC. Its translation is CASSLKGGSGDNVLTF.